A single sample gave rise to the 16 T cell receptor beta chains below, sequenced in a study of blood T cell repertoires in COVID-19. TCRdb's copy holds only in-frame clones and misses some; the assay was immunoSEQ multiplex PCR. Of a few hundred thousand clones listed, around 84% were seen once; the top ten hold 18%. Sequenced input: PBMCs or T cells enriched from blood (not recorded which). These receptors were collected from a man aged 35-49 years who had recovered from COVID-19.

This sequence joins TRBV5-1 and TRBJ1-4; tentative D call: TRBD1 (5 bases). Germline V gives CDR1 SGHRS, CDR2 YFSETQ. Trimming removed 4 bases at V and 0 bases at J, with 13 bases between. The CDR3 runs to 16 residues. The CDR3 DNA is TGCGCCAGCAGCCGTGACAGATTTGCAACTAATGAAAAACTGTTTTTT. Its translation is CASSRDRFATNEKLFF.

The chain links TRBV28 to TRBJ1-2; TRBD1 agrees at 7 bases. This CDR3 spans 12 amino acids. The V segment lost 6 bases and the J segment 8 bases; nucleotides outside the gene matches: 6. The germline CDR1 and CDR2 sequences are MDHEN and SYDVKM. CDR3 in DNA: TGTGCCAGCAGGGAGACAGGGCTCGGCTACACCTTC. Its protein product is CASRETGLGYTF.

The V and J genes are TRBV28 and TRBJ1-2, with D tentatively TRBD1 (6 bases). The V gene lost 5 bases and the J gene lost 4 bases, with 11 bases spanning the gap. CDR1 is MDHEN and CDR2 is SYDVKM in the germline V gene. This CDR3 comprises 13 residues. The CDR3 sequence: CASSDPDSYGYTF. The CDR3 region has the DNA TGTGCCAGCAGTGACCCGGACAGCTATGGCTACACCTTC.

In this sample, this clone turned up a few times. The chain couples TRBV7-2 to TRBJ1-1; no firm D call. This CDR3 has 13 residues. V shed 5 bases and J shed 5 bases, with 12 bases lying between them. Germline CDR1 and CDR2: SGHTA and FQGNSA. The CDR3 DNA is TGTGCCAGCAGCCCGAAAATGAGGACTGAAGCTTTCTTT. Translation gives CASSPKMRTEAFF.

The genes are TRBV24-1 and TRBJ2-1; a weak D match, TRBD1 (6 bases). CDR1 is KGHDR and CDR2 is SFDVKD in the germline V gene. The V end was cut by 5 bases, the J end by 1 base, with 20 bases between. This CDR3 is 18 amino acids long. The CDR3 sequence is CATSVQNRVVGSYNEQFF. The CDR3 DNA reads TGTGCCACCAGTGTACAAAACAGGGTAGTAGGGTCCTACAATGAGCAGTTCTTC.

The chain carries TRBV5-5 and TRBJ2-1; 7 nucleotides match TRBD1. The CDR3 length is 15 residues. Germline values: CDR1 SGHKS, CDR2 YYEKEE (reference sequence). Germline trimming cut 6 bases from V and 7 bases from J; bases unmatched to any gene: 13. As DNA, the CDR3 is TGTGCCAGCACCACCGGCAGGGGGACATGGAATGAGCAGTTCTTC. Its protein is CASTTGRGTWNEQFF.

As DNA, the CDR3 is TGTGCCAGTAGTATGGGATATTCAGGGTATCTATATTTT. It yields the protein CASSMGYSGYLYF. The V and J genes are TRBV19 and TRBJ1-3; D may be TRBD1 (5 bases). CDR3 size: 13 residues. With 3 bases removed from V and 14 bases from J, the gap between germline ends came to 17 bases. Germline CDR1 reads LNHDA; CDR2 reads SQIVND (reference sequence).

The CDR3, as DNA: TGTGCCAGCAGTGACGGGAGGAGCACAGATACGCAGTATTTT. Protein sequence: CASSDGRSTDTQYF. The V gene is TRBV6-1, the J gene TRBJ2-3; 7 positions agree with TRBD2. The germline gives CDR1 MNHNS, CDR2 SASEGT. There are 14 residues in the CDR3. The V gene end was trimmed by 3 bases and the J gene end by 0 bases; junction bases not matched to a gene: 0.

The chain recombines TRBV5-6 with TRBJ1-2; 7 bases align to TRBD1. CDR1 is SGHDT, CDR2 YYEEEE, per germline. The J segment lost 5 bases and the V segment lost 4 bases, leaving 5 bases of the junction unmatched. The CDR3 has 13 residues. The CDR3 loop reads CASSAGQNYGYTF. CDR3 sequence (DNA): TGTGCCAGCAGCGCGGGACAGAATTATGGCTACACCTTC.

The chain couples TRBV19 to TRBJ2-7; 9 bases map to TRBD2. J gave up 2 bases and V 7 bases, and 9 bases lay outside the gene matches. CDR3 size: 15 residues. Germline V gene data show CDR1 as LNHDA and CDR2 as SQIVND (reference sequence). As DNA, the CDR3 is TGTGCCAGTACCATGAGAGCGGGAGGCACCTACGAGCAGTACTTC. Encoded protein: CASTMRAGGTYEQYF.

This clone has more than one count but fewer than ten. CDR3 region: CASSPKGTSGSREQYF. The CDR3 region has the DNA TGTGCCAGCAGCCCGAAAGGGACTAGCGGGAGTCGCGAGCAGTACTTC. The chain is built from TRBV28 and TRBJ2-7, with 14 bases that match TRBD2. V lost 6 bases and J lost 6; bases outside the gene matches: 10. This CDR3 comprises 16 residues. In germline, CDR1 is MDHEN, CDR2 SYDVKM. Combining the CDR3 with reference TRBV28 and TRBJ2-7 gives the whole variable domain DVKVTQSSRYLVKRTGEKVFLECVQDMDHENMFWYRQDPGLGLRLIYFSYDVKMKEKGDIPEGYSVSREKKERFSLILESASTNQTSMYLCASSPKGTSGSREQYFGPGTRLTVT.

The rearrangement uses TRBV24-1 and TRBJ2-1; the match to TRBD1 covers 7 bases. V shed 3 bases and J 3 bases; nucleotides not matched to a gene: 7. The CDR3 has 16 residues. Germline V gene data show CDR1 as KGHDR and CDR2 as SFDVKD. The chain's CDR3 is CATSDATGFLYNEQFF. As DNA, the CDR3 is TGTGCCACCAGTGATGCGACAGGGTTTCTCTACAATGAGCAGTTCTTC.

The rearrangement joins TRBV19 to TRBJ1-1; 12 positions match TRBD1. This CDR3 has 15 residues. Trimming removed 8 bases from V and 2 bases from J; junction bases left unmatched: 6. The V gene's germline CDR1 is LNHDA and CDR2 SQIVND (reference sequence). CDR3 nucleotides: TGTGCCAGTGAGGGGGGACAGGGGGCAAACACTGAAGCTTTCTTT. Protein: CASEGGQGANTEAFF.

The rearrangement links TRBV5-6 to TRBJ2-1; the D is unclear. Trimming cost V 4 bases and J 7 bases, with 9 bases left between them. Germline V lookup: CDR1 SGHDT, CDR2 YYEEEE. The length of the CDR3 is 12 residues. The CDR3 sequence is CASSPQANEQFF. The CDR3 region has the DNA TGTGCCAGCAGCCCCCAAGCAAATGAGCAGTTCTTC.

The CDR3 coding sequence is TGTGCCAGCAGTGATTTGACAGGGGCCACCGGGGAGCTGTTTTTT. The encoded protein is CASSDLTGATGELFF. The chain couples TRBV2 to TRBJ2-2, with 8 bases lining up with TRBD1. V lost 3 bases, J lost 4 bases, and 4 bases stayed unmatched. Germline lookup yields CDR1 SNHLY and CDR2 FYNNEI. CDR3 length: 15 amino acids.

The chain employs TRBV7-2 and TRBJ1-2; D is perhaps TRBD1 (6 bases). This CDR3 has 12 residues. CDR1 is SGHTA, CDR2 FQGNSA, per germline. Trimming removed 3 bases from V and 5 bases from J, with 7 bases in between. The CDR3 region is CASSLGQYGYTF. The CDR3 bases are TGTGCCAGCAGCTTGGGACAATATGGCTACACCTTC.